Here is one T cell receptor beta chain with its context. The data belong to a study of blood T cell repertoires in COVID-19. As for the study in general: Samples of COVID-19 (acute and convalescent) were obtained from the United States, Italy and Spain. T cells, B-cell-depleted T cells, or PBMCs provided the cDNA or gDNA that served as material.

Under the authors' procedure: Reference gene primer amplification yielded estimated nucleated cell counts. Assay: immunoSEQ multiplex PCR; the TCRdb copy retains only in-frame clones and omits some. The DNA gave D and trimming, while V, J and clone size come from that table. The data contain about 300,000 clones, 87% of them seen just once; the ten biggest clones take up approximately 1.4%. Germline lookup yields CDR1 KGHSH and CDR2 LQKENI. Deletions cut 0 bases from V and 0 bases from J, with 9 bases between. There are 16 residues in the CDR3. The sample was peripheral blood. The rearrangement uses TRBV18 and TRBJ2-1; a possible D gene is TRBD2 (6 bases). The TCR sequence derives from a middle-aged woman who had recovered from COVID-19. This CDR3 is CASSPPGGVSYNEQFF. The DNA of the CDR3 is TGTGCCAGCTCACCACCGGGCGGGGTCTCCTACAATGAGCAGTTCTTC.